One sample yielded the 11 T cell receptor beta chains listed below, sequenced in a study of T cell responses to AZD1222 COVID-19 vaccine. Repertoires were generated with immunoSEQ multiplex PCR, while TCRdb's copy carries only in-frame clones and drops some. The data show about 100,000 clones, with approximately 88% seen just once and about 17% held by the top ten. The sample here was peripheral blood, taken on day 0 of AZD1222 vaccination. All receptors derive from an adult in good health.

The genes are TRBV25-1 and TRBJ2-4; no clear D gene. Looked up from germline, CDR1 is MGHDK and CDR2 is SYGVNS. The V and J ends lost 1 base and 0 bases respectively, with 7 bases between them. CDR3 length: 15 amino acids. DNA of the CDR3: TGTGCCAGCAGTGAATTGGGGATAGCCAAAAACATTCAGTACTTC. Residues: CASSELGIAKNIQYF.

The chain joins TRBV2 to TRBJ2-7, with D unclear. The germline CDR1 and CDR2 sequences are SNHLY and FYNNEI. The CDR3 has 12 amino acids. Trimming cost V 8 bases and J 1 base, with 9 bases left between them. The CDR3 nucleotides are TGTGCCAGCGGCAAGTCGTCCTACGAGCAGTACGTC. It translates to CASGKSSYEQYV.

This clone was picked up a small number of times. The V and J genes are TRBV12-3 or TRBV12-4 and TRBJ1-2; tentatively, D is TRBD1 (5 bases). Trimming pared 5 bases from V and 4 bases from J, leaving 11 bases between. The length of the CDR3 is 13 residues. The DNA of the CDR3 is TGTGCCAGCAGTCCTCAGGGTGGCTATGGCTACACCTTC. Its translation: CASSPQGGYGYTF.

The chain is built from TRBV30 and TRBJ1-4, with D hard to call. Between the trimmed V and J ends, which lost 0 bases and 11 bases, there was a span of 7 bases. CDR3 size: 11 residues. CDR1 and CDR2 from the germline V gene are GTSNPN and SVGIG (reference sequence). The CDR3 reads CAWSVGGKLFF. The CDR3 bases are TGTGCCTGGAGTGTGGGAGGGAAACTGTTTTTT.

CDR3 sequence reads: CASRHEVGYTF. CDR3 DNA sequence: TGTGCCAGCAGACACGAAGTAGGCTACACCTTC. The chain combines TRBV2 with TRBJ1-2; D remains ambiguous. This CDR3 has 11 residues. Germline values: CDR1 SNHLY, CDR2 FYNNEI. The V gene lost 6 bases and the J gene lost 8 bases, with 10 bases spanning the gap.

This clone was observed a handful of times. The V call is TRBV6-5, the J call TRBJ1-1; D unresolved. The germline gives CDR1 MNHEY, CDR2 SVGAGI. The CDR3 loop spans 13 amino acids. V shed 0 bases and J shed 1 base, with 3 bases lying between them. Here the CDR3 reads CASSYSKNTEAFF. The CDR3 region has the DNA TGTGCCAGCAGTTACTCCAAGAACACTGAAGCTTTCTTT.

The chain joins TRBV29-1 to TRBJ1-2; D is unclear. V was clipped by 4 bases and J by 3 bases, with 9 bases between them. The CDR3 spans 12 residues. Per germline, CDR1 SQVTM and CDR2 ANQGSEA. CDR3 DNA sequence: TGCAGCGTTGTCGGGAGCGACTATGGCTACACCTTC. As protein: CSVVGSDYGYTF.

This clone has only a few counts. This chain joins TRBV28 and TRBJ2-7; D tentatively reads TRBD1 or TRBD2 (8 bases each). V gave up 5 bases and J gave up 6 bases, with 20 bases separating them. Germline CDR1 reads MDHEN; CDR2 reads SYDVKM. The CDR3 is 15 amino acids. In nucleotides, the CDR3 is TGTGCCAGCAGTAGCGCGGGAGGACAGGGCGCCGAGCAGTACTTC. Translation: CASSSAGGQGAEQYF.

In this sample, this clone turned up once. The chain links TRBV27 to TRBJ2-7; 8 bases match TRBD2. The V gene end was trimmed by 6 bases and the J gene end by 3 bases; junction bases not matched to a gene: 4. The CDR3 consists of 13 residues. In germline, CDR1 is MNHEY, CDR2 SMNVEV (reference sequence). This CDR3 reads CASRPGGGYEQYF. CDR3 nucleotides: TGTGCCAGCAGACCGGGGGGGGGCTACGAGCAGTACTTC.

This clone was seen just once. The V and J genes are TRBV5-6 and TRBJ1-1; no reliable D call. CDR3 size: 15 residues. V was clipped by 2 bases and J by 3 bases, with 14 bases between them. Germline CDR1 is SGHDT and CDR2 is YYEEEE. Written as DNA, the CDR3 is TGTGCCAGCAGCTTAGGGAGAGGAGGTCACACTGAAGCTTTCTTT. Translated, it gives CASSLGRGGHTEAFF.

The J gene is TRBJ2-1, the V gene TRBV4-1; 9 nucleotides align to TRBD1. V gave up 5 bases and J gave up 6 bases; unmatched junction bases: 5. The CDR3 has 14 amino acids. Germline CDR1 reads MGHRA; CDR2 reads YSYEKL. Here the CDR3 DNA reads TGCGCCAGCAGCGACCGGACAGGGGCCAATGAGCAGTTCTTC. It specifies CASSDRTGANEQFF.